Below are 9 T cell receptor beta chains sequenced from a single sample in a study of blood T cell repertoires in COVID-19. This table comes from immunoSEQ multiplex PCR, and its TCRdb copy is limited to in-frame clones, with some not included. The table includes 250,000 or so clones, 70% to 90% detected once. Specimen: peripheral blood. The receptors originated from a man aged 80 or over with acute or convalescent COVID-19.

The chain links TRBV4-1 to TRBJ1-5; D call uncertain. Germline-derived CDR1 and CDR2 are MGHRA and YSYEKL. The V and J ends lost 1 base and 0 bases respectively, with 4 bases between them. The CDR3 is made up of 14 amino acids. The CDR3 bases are TGCGCCAGCAGCCAAGGCGGTAGCAATCAGCCCCAGCATTTT. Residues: CASSQGGSNQPQHF.

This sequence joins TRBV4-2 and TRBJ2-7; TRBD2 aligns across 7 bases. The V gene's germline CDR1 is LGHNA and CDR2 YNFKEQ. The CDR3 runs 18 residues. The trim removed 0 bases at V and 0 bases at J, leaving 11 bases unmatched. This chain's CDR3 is CASSQEGIGGISSYEQYF. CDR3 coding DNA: TGTGCCAGCAGCCAAGAAGGGATCGGGGGGATTAGCTCCTACGAGCAGTACTTC.

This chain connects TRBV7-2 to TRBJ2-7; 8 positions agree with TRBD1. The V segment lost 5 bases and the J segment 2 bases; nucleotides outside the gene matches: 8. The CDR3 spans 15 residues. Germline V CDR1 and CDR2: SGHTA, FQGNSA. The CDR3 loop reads CASSPRGDRPYEQYF. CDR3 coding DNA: TGTGCCAGCAGCCCACGTGGGGACAGGCCCTACGAGCAGTACTTC.

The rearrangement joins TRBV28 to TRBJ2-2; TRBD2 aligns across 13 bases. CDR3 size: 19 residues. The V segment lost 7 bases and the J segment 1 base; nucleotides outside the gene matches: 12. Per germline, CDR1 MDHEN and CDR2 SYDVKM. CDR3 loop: CASTVLGLAGVRNTGELFF. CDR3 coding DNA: TGTGCCAGCACGGTTCTCGGACTAGCGGGAGTAAGGAACACCGGGGAGCTGTTTTTT.

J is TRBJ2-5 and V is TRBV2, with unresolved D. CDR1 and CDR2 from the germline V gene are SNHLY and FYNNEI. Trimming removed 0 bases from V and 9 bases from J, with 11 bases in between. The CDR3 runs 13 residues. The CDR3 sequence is CASSEARSEAQYF. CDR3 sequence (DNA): TGTGCCAGCAGTGAAGCGCGAAGTGAGGCCCAGTACTTC.

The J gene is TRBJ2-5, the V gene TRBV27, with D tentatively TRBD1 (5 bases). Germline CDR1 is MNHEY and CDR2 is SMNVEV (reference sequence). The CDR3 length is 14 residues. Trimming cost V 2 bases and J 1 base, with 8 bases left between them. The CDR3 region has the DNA TGTGCCAGCAGTTTAAGGGGTGTCCAAGAGACCCAGTACTTC. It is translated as CASSLRGVQETQYF.

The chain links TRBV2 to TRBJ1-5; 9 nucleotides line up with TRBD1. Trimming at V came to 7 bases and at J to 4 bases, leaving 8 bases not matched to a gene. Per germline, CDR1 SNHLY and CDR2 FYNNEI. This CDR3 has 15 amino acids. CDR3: CASTVDRGKNQPQHF. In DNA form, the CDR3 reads TGTGCCAGCACCGTGGACAGGGGCAAAAATCAGCCCCAGCATTTT.

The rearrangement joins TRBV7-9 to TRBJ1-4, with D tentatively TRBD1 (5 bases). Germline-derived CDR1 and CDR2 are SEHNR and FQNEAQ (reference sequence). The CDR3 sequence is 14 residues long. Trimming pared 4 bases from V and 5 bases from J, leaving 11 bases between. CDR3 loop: CASSSSGGNEKLFF. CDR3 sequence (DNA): TGTGCCAGCAGCTCAAGCGGGGGGAATGAAAAACTGTTTTTT.

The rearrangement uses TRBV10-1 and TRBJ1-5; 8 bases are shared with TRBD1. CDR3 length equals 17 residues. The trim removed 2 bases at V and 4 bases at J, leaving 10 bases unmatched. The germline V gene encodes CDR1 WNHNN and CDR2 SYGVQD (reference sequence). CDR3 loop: CASSENQGAIQNQPQHF. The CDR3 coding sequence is TGCGCCAGCAGTGAGAACCAGGGGGCCATCCAAAATCAGCCCCAGCATTTT.